This T cell receptor beta chain originates from a study of response to subunit inactivated influenza vaccine. CDR1 and CDR2 (germline): DFQATT, SNEGSKA (reference sequence). The V end lost 6 bases, the J end lost 6 bases, and 15 bases lay between the germline ends. This CDR3 spans 13 amino acids. Study-level findings and limits: Every seasonal influenza vaccination brings in few new T cells, the authors suggested.

TCRdb itself ran the RT-PCR reads through MiXCR, one entry per CDR3 protein. This sample has about 700,000 distinct CDR3 sequences, with roughly 14% found just once. This clonotype has a handful of counts. Its antigen is currently unknown. The chain has TRBV20-1 and TRBJ2-1; the D call may be TRBD1 or TRBD2 (5 bases each). The sample consisted of PBMCs from blood, taken 14 to 15 days before vaccination. This sequence originates from a man in his fifties or sixties who received an inactivated influenza vaccine. The CDR3 DNA reads TGCAGTGCCGAACTCCGGGACGCCAATGAGCAGTTCTTC. Encoded protein: CSAELRDANEQFF.